This TCR beta chain appears in the sequencing data of a study of molecular identifiers for immune sequencing clone quantification (dated by TCRdb to the late 2010s). For the wider study: For a replicate experiment, the RNA from either roughly 18,000 or 92,000 naive CD8 T cells was divided into five aliquots, and four of those aliquots went on to sequencing. This methods study benchmarked molecular-identifier clustering-based TCR repertoire sequencing (MIDCIRS) and TCR RNA copy counting, using CD8 T cells to do so. Study-wide conclusions, independent of this receptor: Spiked-in Jurkat TCR RNA (approximately eleven copies' worth), which is not part of the donor repertoire, was contained in the naive libraries. When barcode sub-clustering was omitted, TCR diversity was inflated by chimeric consensus sequences, with chimeras reaching as high as 47%. The sizes of highly expanded clones could end up underestimated when identical TCR molecules share a barcode. In CMV-specific effector cells, clones with more than 20 RNA copies accounted for over 97% of molecules, whereas in naive cells such clones accounted for under 1%. A single cell's worth of spiked-in Jurkat TCR RNA was reported detectable even among one million naive CD8 T cells. Modeling estimated approximately 3 recovered TCR RNA copies per cell, compared with 9.5 to 10 by digital PCR, which implies about 30% capture efficiency.

This clonotype was seen at least ten times. It lacks a known antigen. There are no base qualities to consult, and no much larger clone falls within one base. From the germline V gene (reference sequence), CDR1 is MNHEY and CDR2 is SMNVEV. V lost 5 bases and J lost 3 bases; the stretch between them is 14 bases long. The CDR3 holds 14 amino acids from the cysteine to the phenylalanine. Only CDR3 DNA is held: 42 bases, read in frame from base 1. The method behind the library was PCR. The sequencer was a NextSeq 500. Bulk TCR libraries were prepared as previously described, using TCR primers listed in Table S5. Total RNA was purified with the Qiagen AllPrep DNA/RNA kit. Reads from multiple sequencing runs of the same library were pooled before analysis. In the authors' own workflow: Reads were retained only if the reads had an exact TCR constant sequence, and the retained reads were trimmed to 150 nt and grouped according to their 12-nt molecular barcodes. Reads within each barcode group were sub-clustered using a 15% Levenshtein threshold, and quality-weighted consensus sequences were constructed for each RNA molecule. Non-functional sequences were discarded, and so were lower-count sequences lying one edit away from another sequence. Barcode sub-clusters with fewer than 20% of the maximum read count were removed, based on fitting two negative binomial distributions. TCRdb reprocessing: public reads trimmed at Q25 with fastp, clones called with MiXCR, in-frame beta chains kept. Rows are combined by CDR3 protein, so each entry shows the most common genes and DNA. For this entry, the V and J calls and clone size follow TCRdb and not the study's own pipeline. The sample table records approximately 590,000 distinct CDR3 sequences; less than 30% of these occur just once. 0.6% to 0.9% of the sample lies in the top ten.

Libraries of naive CD8 T cells were built from anywhere between about 17,000 and 1,000,000 sorted cells, with 10%, 30% or 50% of the purified RNA used. On a BD FACSAria II, naive CD8 T cells were FACS-sorted as CD8+CD4-CCR7+CD45RA+ and collected into RLT Plus buffer. To test detection sensitivity, Jurkat RNA equivalent to under 12 TCR copies was spiked into samples of roughly 20,000-1,100,000 naive CD8 T cells. Enrichment of CD8 T cells was performed with RosetteSep CD8+ T Cell Enrichment Cocktail and Ficoll-Paque, after which ACK red cell lysis was carried out. This clonotype was obtained from a human donor in good health. Some libraries in this study had Jurkat cell RNA spiked in. The rearrangement combines TRBV27 with TRBJ2-7; TRBD1 might be the D gene, on 6 matching bases. Source material: naive CD8+ T cells from blood, with Jurkat cell RNA spiked in. Sample cell subset or site, as interpreted from the label and publication: FACS-sorted CD8+CD4-CCR7+CD45RA+ naive T cells. The CDR3: CASSTWTENYEQYF. Here is the DNA: TGTGCCAGCAGTACATGGACAGAGAACTACGAGCAGTACTTC.